The entry below gives a single T cell receptor beta chain sequence along with its context. What it binds is not known. The V and J ends lost 4 bases and 1 base, in that order; junction bases with no gene match: 19. CDR1 and CDR2 (germline): MNHNS, SASEGT. This CDR3 spans 19 amino acids. This sample is part of a study of memory CD4+ T cells and cytomegalovirus serostatus. Study information: Of the healthy Belgian adults, nine or ten were CMV seropositive and about 24 seronegative.

Single viable CD3+CD4+CD8-CD45RO+ cells were sorted as the memory CD4+ T cells. Serostatus was set by detecting CMV pp150, pp28, p38, p52 IgG. The data were produced by immunoSEQ multiplex PCR, yet TCRdb's version contains in-frame clones alone and is incomplete. The data contain about 40,000 clones, 65% to 85% of them singletons. Study-wide results and limits: Repertoires predicted CMV serostatus with median bootstrapped AUC of about 0.96. CD4+ memory repertoires contained 67 of 164 reported CMV TCRbeta sequences.

The TCR was taken from an adult in good health and CMV-seronegative. The genes are TRBV6-1 and TRBJ2-7, with 7 nucleotides matching TRBD1. Sequencing used memory CD4+ T cells from blood. CDR3 sequence (DNA): TGTGCCAGCAGTGGATGGGACAGACGCCTTCAATTAGTATCCTACGAGCAGTACTTC. Translating gives CASSGWDRRLQLVSYEQYF.